These 19 T cell receptor beta chains were all obtained from the same sample, sequenced in a study of cytomegalovirus exposure and HLA in healthy donors. Primers: 60 Vbeta forward and 13 Jbeta reverse. Method: immunoSEQ multiplex PCR; TCRdb's copy keeps in-frame clones and lacks some. Of fewer than 200,000 clones in the sample, approximately 78% were seen once. The sequenced material came from PBMCs. The receptors shown here come from a woman younger than 35 in good health and CMV-seronegative.

This clone was seen a few times. The sample carries other DNA sequences with the same CDR3. V gene TRBV27 combines with J gene TRBJ1-4; D not resolved. Germline-derived CDR1 and CDR2 are MNHEY and SMNVEV (reference sequence). V lost 3 bases, J lost 8 bases, and 10 bases lay in between. The length of the CDR3 is 13 residues. CDR3 coding DNA: TGTGCCAGCAGTTTTTCGGGTTACGAAAAACTGTTTTTT. Translation: CASSFSGYEKLFF.

V usage is TRBV7-8 and J usage is TRBJ2-7; D unclear. Deletions cut 5 bases from V and 2 bases from J, with 10 bases between. In germline, CDR1 is SGHVS, CDR2 FQNEAQ. The CDR3 runs to 13 residues. CDR3 nucleotide sequence: TGTGCCAGCAGCCAAACAGTTACCTACGAGCAGTACTTC. Its translation: CASSQTVTYEQYF.

This clone has only one observation. The chain recombines TRBV7-2 with TRBJ1-1; D uncertain. Germline V gives CDR1 SGHTA, CDR2 FQGNSA. V was trimmed by 1 base and J by 7 bases, leaving 10 bases between them. The CDR3 is 13 residues long. CDR3: CASSLEVRHEAFF. The CDR3, as DNA: TGTGCCAGCAGCTTAGAGGTGAGGCATGAAGCTTTCTTT. The full variable domain, in which reference TRBV7-2 and TRBJ1-1 provide the parts outside the CDR3, is GAGVSQSPSNKVTEKGKDVELRCDPISGHTALYWYRQSLGQGLEFLIYFQGNSAPDKSGLPSDRFSAERTGGSVSTLTIQRTQQEDSAVYLCASSLEVRHEAFFGQGTRLTVV.

This chain uses TRBV4-2 with TRBJ1-2; 8 bases are shared with TRBD1. With V trimmed by 1 base and J by 2 bases, 6 bases remained unmatched. Germline V gives CDR1 LGHNA, CDR2 YNFKEQ. There are 16 residues in the CDR3. The CDR3 DNA reads as TGTGCCAGCAGCCAAGCTGGACAGGGCTTAAACTATGGCTACACCTTC. Its translation: CASSQAGQGLNYGYTF.

This chain uses TRBV15 with TRBJ2-7, with D perhaps TRBD1 (5 bases). The V and J ends lost 4 bases and 5 bases respectively, with 12 bases between them. Per the germline V gene, CDR1 is LNHNV and CDR2 is YYDKDF (reference sequence). The CDR3 consists of 13 residues. The CDR3 coding sequence is TGTGCCACCAGCATCAGGGAAGTCCACGAGCAGTACTTC. This gives the protein CATSIREVHEQYF.

V and J are TRBV7-9 and TRBJ1-2, with D hard to call. Germline CDR1 SEHNR, CDR2 FQNEAQ (reference sequence). The CDR3 contains 12 residues. V was pared by 7 bases and J by 5 bases, with 11 bases between. The DNA of the CDR3 is TGTGCCAGCACGGTGCAGGCTTATGGCTACACCTTC. This translates into CASTVQAYGYTF.

This clone was seen a single time. The rearrangement joins TRBV9 to TRBJ2-5; 10 bases are a match to TRBD1. CDR1 is SGDLS, CDR2 YYNGEE, per germline. The CDR3 extends over 16 amino acids. V dropped 4 bases and J dropped 5; count of bases not matched to a gene: 11. The CDR3 protein is CASSSTTGGVMETQYF. CDR3 in DNA: TGTGCCAGCAGCTCGACGACAGGGGGCGTCATGGAGACCCAGTACTTC.

The V and J genes are TRBV7-9 and TRBJ1-2; perhaps TRBD1 as D (5 bases). The V end was cut by 0 bases, the J end by 2 bases, with 16 bases between. Germline CDR1 is SEHNR and CDR2 is FQNEAQ (reference sequence). The CDR3 is made up of 17 amino acids. The CDR3 sequence: CASSLAGGVGKNYGYTF. The CDR3 region has the DNA TGTGCCAGCAGCTTAGCCGGGGGGGTGGGGAAGAACTATGGCTACACCTTC.

CDR3 sequence (DNA): TGTGCCAGCTCACCGGGGCCGAACACTGAAGCTTTCTTT. Amino acid sequence: CASSPGPNTEAFF. The chain recombines TRBV18 with TRBJ1-1, with D perhaps matching TRBD1 (5 bases). Per germline, CDR1 KGHSH and CDR2 LQKENI. This CDR3 is 13 amino acids long. The ends were cut back, 3 bases at V and 1 base at J, with 6 bases in the middle.

The chain joins TRBV19 to TRBJ2-1; 9 nucleotides align to TRBD2. This CDR3 spans 15 amino acids. Germline CDR1 LNHDA, CDR2 SQIVND (reference sequence). V lost 7 bases to trimming and J lost 0 bases; unmatched junction nucleotides: 4. The CDR3 reads CASNAREGSYNEQFF. CDR3 DNA sequence: TGTGCCAGTAATGCGCGGGAGGGCTCCTACAATGAGCAGTTCTTC. The full variable domain, completed using reference TRBV19 and TRBJ2-1, is DGGITQSPKYLFRKEGQNVTLSCEQNLNHDAMYWYRQDPGQGLRLIYYSQIVNDFQKGDIAEGYSVSREKKESFPLTVTSAQKNPTAFYLCASNAREGSYNEQFFGPGTRLTVL.

The genes are TRBV28 and TRBJ2-7, with TRBD1 identical over 7 bases. The CDR3 is made up of 14 amino acids. With V trimmed by 1 base and J by 4 bases, 4 bases remained unmatched. The germline V gene encodes CDR1 MDHEN and CDR2 SYDVKM. The CDR3 DNA reads as TGTGCCAGCAGTTTATACAGGGGCGGGTACGAGCAGTACTTC. Translation: CASSLYRGGYEQYF.

The chain couples TRBV11-3 to TRBJ2-5, with D maybe TRBD2 (6 bases). V was cut by 3 bases and J by 4 bases, with 18 bases left in between. The V gene's germline CDR1 is SGHNT and CDR2 YENEEA. The CDR3 consists of 16 residues. The CDR3 DNA reads as TGTGCCAGCAGCTTTCCCCGGGAGCCCGGGGTAGAGACCCAGTACTTC. Its translation: CASSFPREPGVETQYF.

The rearrangement uses TRBV19 and TRBJ2-5; D not certain. CDR1 and CDR2 (germline): LNHDA, SQIVND (reference sequence). This CDR3 region has 14 residues. V was pared by 10 bases and J by 0 bases, with 15 bases between. The CDR3 sequence is CATSPTRYQETQYF. In nucleotides, the CDR3 is TGTGCCACTTCACCCACCAGGTACCAAGAGACCCAGTACTTC.

The chain combines TRBV5-6 with TRBJ2-5; TRBD2 agrees at 8 bases. The closer fit of TRBJ2-7 to the DNA end suggests the J call may be wrong. The CDR3 sequence is 16 residues long. In germline, CDR1 is SGHDT, CDR2 YYEEEE. CDR3 nucleotide sequence: TGTGCCAGCAGCTTGGGACCGGGAGGGCCGTCCTACGAGCAGTACTTC. Encoded protein: CASSLGPGGPSYEQYF.

V usage is TRBV6-5 and J usage is TRBJ1-2, with 8 bases aligning to TRBD1. The J segment lost 3 bases and the V segment lost 6 bases, leaving 6 bases of the junction unmatched. This CDR3 has 14 residues. Germline CDR1 is MNHEY and CDR2 is SVGAGI. This CDR3 reads CASSRDRIYYGYTF. In DNA form, the CDR3 reads TGTGCCAGCAGCAGGGACAGGATTTACTATGGCTACACCTTC.

CDR3 sequence (DNA): TGTGCCAGCAGCGTAAATCTAGCACTAGACACCGGGGAGCTGTTTTTT. As protein: CASSVNLALDTGELFF. The rearrangement joins TRBV9 to TRBJ2-2, with D possibly being TRBD2 (5 bases). The ends were cut back, 1 base at V and 3 bases at J, with 13 bases in the middle. Germline CDR1 is SGDLS and CDR2 is YYNGEE. The CDR3 loop spans 16 amino acids.

This chain joins TRBV4-3 and TRBJ2-7; 9 bases align to TRBD2. Germline V gene data show CDR1 as LGHNA and CDR2 as YSLEER. The CDR3 is 14 residues long. With 4 bases clipped from V and 6 bases from J, the junction kept 7 bases outside the gene matches. This chain's CDR3 is CASSPGLAVPEQYF. The CDR3 bases are TGCGCCAGCAGCCCGGGACTAGCTGTCCCCGAGCAGTACTTC.

The V gene is TRBV4-2, the J gene TRBJ1-6; no definite D call. The germline V and J ends were trimmed by 1 base and 10 bases, with 5 bases remaining between them. The CDR3 covers 12 residues. Germline V CDR1 and CDR2: LGHNA, YNFKEQ. The CDR3 protein is CASSQVASPLHF. For the CDR3, the DNA is TGTGCCAGCAGCCAAGTGGCATCACCCCTCCACTTT.

The chain recombines TRBV28 with TRBJ2-4; tentatively, D is TRBD1 (6 bases). The germline gives CDR1 MDHEN, CDR2 SYDVKM. Trimming removed 6 bases at V and 0 bases at J, with 15 bases between. The CDR3 covers 16 residues. Here the CDR3 reads CASSATGLIAKNIQYF. CDR3 in DNA: TGTGCCAGCAGCGCAACAGGGCTTATAGCCAAAAACATTCAGTACTTC.